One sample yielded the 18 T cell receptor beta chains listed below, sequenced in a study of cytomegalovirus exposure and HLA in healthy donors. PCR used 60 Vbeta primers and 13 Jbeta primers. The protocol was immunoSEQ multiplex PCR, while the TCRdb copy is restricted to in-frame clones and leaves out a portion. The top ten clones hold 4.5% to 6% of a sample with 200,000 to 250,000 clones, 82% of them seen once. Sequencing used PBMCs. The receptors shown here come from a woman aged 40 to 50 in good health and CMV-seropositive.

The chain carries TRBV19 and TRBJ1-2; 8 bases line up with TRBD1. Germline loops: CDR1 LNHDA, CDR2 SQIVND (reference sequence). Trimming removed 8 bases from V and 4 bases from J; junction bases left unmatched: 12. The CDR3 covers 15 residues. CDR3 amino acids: CASGTPGGASYGYTF. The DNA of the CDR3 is TGTGCCAGTGGGACACCAGGGGGCGCAAGCTATGGCTACACCTTC. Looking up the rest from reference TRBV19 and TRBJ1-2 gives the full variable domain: DGGITQSPKYLFRKEGQNVTLSCEQNLNHDAMYWYRQDPGQGLRLIYYSQIVNDFQKGDIAEGYSVSREKKESFPLTVTSAQKNPTAFYLCASGTPGGASYGYTFGSGTRLTVV.

The CDR3 reads CASPQGPTEGNTIYF. CDR3 coding DNA: TGTGCCAGCCCCCAGGGGCCCACGGAGGGAAACACCATATATTTT. This rearrangement joins TRBV21-1 to TRBJ1-3; whether TRBD1, the table's D call, matches the DNA was not checked. TRBV21-1 corresponds to a pseudogene. The CDR3 extends over 15 amino acids.

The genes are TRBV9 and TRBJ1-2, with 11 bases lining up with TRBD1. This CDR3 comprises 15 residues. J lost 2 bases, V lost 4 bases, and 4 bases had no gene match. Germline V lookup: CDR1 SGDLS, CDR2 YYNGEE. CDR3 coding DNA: TGTGCCAGCAGCACCGGGACAGGGGGAAACTATGGCTACACCTTC. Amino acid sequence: CASSTGTGGNYGYTF.

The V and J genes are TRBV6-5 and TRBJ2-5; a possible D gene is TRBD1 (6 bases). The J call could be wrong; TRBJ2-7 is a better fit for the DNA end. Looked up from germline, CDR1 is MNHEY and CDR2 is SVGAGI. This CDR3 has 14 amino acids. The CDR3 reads CASSTGTQTYEQYF. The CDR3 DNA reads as TGTGCCAGCAGCACCGGGACACAAACCTACGAGCAGTACTTC.

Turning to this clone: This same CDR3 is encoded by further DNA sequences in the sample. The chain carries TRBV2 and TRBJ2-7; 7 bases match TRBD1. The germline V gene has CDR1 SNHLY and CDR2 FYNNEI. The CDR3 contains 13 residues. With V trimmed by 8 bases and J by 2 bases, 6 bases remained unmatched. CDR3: CASDIDRAYEQYF. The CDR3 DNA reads TGTGCCAGCGACATAGACAGGGCCTACGAGCAGTACTTC. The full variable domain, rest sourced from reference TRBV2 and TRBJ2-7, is EPEVTQTPSHQVTQMGQEVILRCVPISNHLYFYWYRQILGQKVEFLVSFYNNEISEKSEIFDDQFSVERPDGSNFTLKIRSTKLEDSAMYFCASDIDRAYEQYFGPGTRLTVT.

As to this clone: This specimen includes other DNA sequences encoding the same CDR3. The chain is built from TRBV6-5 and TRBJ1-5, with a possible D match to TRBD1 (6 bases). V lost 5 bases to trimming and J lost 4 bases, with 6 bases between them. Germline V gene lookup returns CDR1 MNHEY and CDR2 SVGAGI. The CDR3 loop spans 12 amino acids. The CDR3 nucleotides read TGTGCCAGCAGTCAGGGGAATCAGCCCCAGCATTTT. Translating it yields CASSQGNQPQHF.

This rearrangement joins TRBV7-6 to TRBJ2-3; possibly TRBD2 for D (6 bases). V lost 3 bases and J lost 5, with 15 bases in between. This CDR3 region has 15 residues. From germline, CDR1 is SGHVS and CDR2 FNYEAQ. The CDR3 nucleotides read TGTGCCAGCAGCTTTGGGTGGGGGGTAGGAGATACGCAGTATTTT. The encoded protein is CASSFGWGVGDTQYF.

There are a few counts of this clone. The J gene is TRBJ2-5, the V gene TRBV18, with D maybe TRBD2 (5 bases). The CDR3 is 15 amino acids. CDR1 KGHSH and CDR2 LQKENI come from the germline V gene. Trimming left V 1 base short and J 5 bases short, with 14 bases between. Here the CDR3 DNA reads TGTGCCAGCTCACCACGGGCGCTAGCCCCGGAGACCCAGTACTTC. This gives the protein CASSPRALAPETQYF.

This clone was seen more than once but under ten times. Here the CDR3 reads CASSETGINTEAFF. In DNA form, the CDR3 reads TGTGCCAGCAGTGAAACAGGGATAAACACTGAAGCTTTCTTT. The chain combines TRBV25-1 with TRBJ1-1; a possible D gene is TRBD1 (6 bases). The CDR3 is 14 residues long. Trimming left V 2 bases short and J 2 bases short, with 9 bases between. CDR1 and CDR2 (germline): MGHDK, SYGVNS.

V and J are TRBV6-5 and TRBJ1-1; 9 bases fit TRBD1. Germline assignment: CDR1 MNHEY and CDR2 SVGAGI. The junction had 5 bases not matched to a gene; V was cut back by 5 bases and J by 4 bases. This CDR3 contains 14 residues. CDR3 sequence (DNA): TGTGCCAGCAGTCCACGGGACAGGGTCACTGAAGCTTTCTTT. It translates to CASSPRDRVTEAFF.

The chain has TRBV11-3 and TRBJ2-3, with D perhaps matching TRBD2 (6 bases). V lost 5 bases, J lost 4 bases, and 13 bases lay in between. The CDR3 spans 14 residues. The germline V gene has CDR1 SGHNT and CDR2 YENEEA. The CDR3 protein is CASSARRGADTQYF. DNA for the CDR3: TGTGCCAGCAGCGCCCGGCGGGGAGCAGATACGCAGTATTTT.

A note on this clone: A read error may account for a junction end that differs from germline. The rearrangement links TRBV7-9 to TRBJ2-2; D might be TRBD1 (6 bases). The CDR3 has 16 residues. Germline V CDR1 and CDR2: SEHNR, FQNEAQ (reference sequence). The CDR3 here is CSSSPQGRLGTGELFF. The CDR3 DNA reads TGTTCCAGCAGTCCACAGGGACGCCTTGGAACCGGGGAGCTGTTTTTT.

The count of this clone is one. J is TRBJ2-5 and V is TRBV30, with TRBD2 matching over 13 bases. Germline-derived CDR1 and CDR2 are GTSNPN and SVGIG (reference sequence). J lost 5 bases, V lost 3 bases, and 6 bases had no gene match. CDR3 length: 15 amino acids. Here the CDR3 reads CAWSWTSGSSETQYF. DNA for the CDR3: TGTGCCTGGAGCTGGACTAGCGGGAGTAGCGAGACCCAGTACTTC.

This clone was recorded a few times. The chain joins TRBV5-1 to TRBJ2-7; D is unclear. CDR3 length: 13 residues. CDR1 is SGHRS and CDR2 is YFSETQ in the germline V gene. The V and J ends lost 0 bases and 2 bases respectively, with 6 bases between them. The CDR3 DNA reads TGCGCCAGCAGCTTGGTGCGCCCCTACGAGCAGTACTTC. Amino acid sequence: CASSLVRPYEQYF.

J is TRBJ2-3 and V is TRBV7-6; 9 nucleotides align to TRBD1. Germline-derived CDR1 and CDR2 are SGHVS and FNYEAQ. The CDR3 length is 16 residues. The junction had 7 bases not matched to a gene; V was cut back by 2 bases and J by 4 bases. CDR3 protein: CASSLLGQGFADTQYF. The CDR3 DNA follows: TGTGCCAGCAGCTTATTAGGACAGGGGTTCGCAGATACGCAGTATTTT.

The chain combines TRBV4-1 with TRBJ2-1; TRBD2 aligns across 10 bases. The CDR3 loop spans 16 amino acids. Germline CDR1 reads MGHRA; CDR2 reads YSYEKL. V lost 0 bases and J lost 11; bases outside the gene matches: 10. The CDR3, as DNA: TGCGCCAGCAGCCAAGATCTACTAGCGGGACACTTGCAGCAGTTCTTC. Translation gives CASSQDLLAGHLQQFF.

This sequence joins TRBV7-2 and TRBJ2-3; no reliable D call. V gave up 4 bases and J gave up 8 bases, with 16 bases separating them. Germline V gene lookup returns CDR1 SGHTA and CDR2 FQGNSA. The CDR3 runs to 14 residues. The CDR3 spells CASSSGSSSGTQYF. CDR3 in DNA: TGTGCCAGCAGCTCCGGGTCCTCTTCGGGTACGCAGTATTTT. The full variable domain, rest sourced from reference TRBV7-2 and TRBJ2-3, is GAGVSQSPSNKVTEKGKDVELRCDPISGHTALYWYRQSLGQGLEFLIYFQGNSAPDKSGLPSDRFSAERTGGSVSTLTIQRTQQEDSAVYLCASSSGSSSGTQYFGPGTRLTVL.

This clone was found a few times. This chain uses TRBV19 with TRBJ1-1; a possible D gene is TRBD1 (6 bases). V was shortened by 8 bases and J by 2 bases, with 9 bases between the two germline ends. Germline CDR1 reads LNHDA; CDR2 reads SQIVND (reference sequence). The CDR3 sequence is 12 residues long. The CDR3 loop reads CASYRDNTEAFF. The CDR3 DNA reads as TGTGCCAGTTACAGGGATAACACTGAAGCTTTCTTT.